This TCR beta chain was recovered during a study of cytomegalovirus exposure and HLA in healthy donors. General observations from the study: Some V segments, TRBV6-2 and TRBV6-3 among them, were indistinguishable and were therefore excluded. Researchers reported in a later analysis that a missense DCLRE1C variant was tied to TCR beta V- and J-gene trimming.

CDR3 length: 13 amino acids. Germline lookup yields CDR1 SGHTA and CDR2 FQGNSA. V lost 5 bases, J lost 7 bases, and 5 bases stayed unmatched. PCR amplification relied on 60 Vbeta primers (plus 13 Jbeta primers). Profiled with immunoSEQ multiplex PCR; TCRdb holds only in-frame clones, not every one. The sample contains some 120,000 clones, under 90% of which appear only once. This clone was counted a few times. Its antigen remains unknown. The sequence came from a woman aged 40-49 years in good health and CMV-seronegative. Sequencing was performed on PBMCs. The gene calls are TRBV7-2 and TRBJ2-7; TRBD2 agrees at 10 bases. CDR3 amino acids: CASSAGLAREQYF. The CDR3, as DNA: TGTGCCAGCAGCGCGGGACTAGCGCGGGAGCAGTACTTC.